Listed below are T cell receptor beta chains from one sample, sequenced in a study of spatial heterogeneity in lung cancer. Each CDR3 protein is one row after TCRdb ran MiXCR on the 5' RACE reads. The sample lists tens of thousands of distinct CDR3 sequences; roughly 8.4% were seen once. The input for sequencing was PBMCs, taken at surgery. The receptors originated from a female donor with early-stage non-small cell lung cancer. Both conserved end residues are part of each CDR3. D genes are given only for firm matches. Not every row has a clone size; where given, it reads once, few, many or a size class.

TRBV29-1	.	many	TRBJ2-7	CSVQTGVYEQYF	TGCAGCGTTCAGACCGGGGTCTACGAGCAGTACTTC
TRBV7-2	.	few	TRBJ2-7	CASSLVGGSSYEQYF	TGTGCCAGCAGCTTAGTAGGGGGGAGCTCCTACGAGCAGTACTTC
TRBV3-1	TRBD1	.	TRBJ2-2	CASSPWTGDSGELFF	TGTGCCAGCAGCCCTTGGACAGGGGACTCCGGGGAGCTGTTTTTT
TRBV25-1	.	.	TRBJ2-3	CAISVGPATDTQYF	TGTGCCATTAGTGTCGGGCCGGCCACAGATACGCAGTATTTT
TRBV7-9	.	.	TRBJ2-1	CASSLEGPMSSYNEQFF	TGTGCCAGCAGCTTAGAGGGCCCCATGAGCTCCTACAATGAGCAGTTCTTC
TRBV3-1	TRBD2	many	TRBJ2-2	CASSPSGLAGVNTGELFF	TGTGCCAGCAGCCCATCAGGACTAGCGGGAGTTAACACCGGGGAGCTGTTTTTT
TRBV28	TRBD1	many	TRBJ1-5	CASTPGQGRSKHF	TGTGCCAGCACCCCGGGACAGGGAAGGTCCAAGCATTTT
TRBV3-1	TRBD2	few	TRBJ2-7	CASSQGLAGTYEQYF	TGTGCCAGCAGCCAAGGACTAGCGGGAACCTACGAGCAGTACTTC
TRBV28	.	.	TRBJ2-7	CASSFTATPSYEQYF	TGTGCCAGCAGTTTTACAGCGACGCCCTCCTACGAGCAGTACTTC
TRBV12-3/TRBV12-4	.	many	TRBJ2-1	CASSLPLSYNEQFF	TGTGCCAGCAGTCTTCCCCTCTCCTACAATGAGCAGTTCTTC
TRBV5-8	.	many	TRBJ1-1	CASSLLNTEAFF	TGTGCCAGCAGCTTACTCAACACTGAAGCTTTCTTT
TRBV11-2	TRBD2	many	TRBJ2-7	CASSPGLASYEQYF	TGTGCCAGCAGCCCGGGACTAGCTTCCTACGAGCAGTACTTC